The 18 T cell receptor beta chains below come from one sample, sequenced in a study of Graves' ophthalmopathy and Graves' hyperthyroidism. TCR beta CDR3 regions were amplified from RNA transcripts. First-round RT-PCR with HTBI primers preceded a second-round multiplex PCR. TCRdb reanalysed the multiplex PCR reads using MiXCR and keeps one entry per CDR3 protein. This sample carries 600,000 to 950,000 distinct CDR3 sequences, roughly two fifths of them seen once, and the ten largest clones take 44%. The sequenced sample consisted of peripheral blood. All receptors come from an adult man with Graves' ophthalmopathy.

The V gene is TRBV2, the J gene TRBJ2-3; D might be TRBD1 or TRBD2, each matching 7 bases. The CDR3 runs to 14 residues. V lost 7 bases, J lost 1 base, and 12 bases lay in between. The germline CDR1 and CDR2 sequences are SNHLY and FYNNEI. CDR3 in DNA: TGTGCCAGCATGGCAGGGGGGGGCACAGATACGCAGTATTTT. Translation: CASMAGGGTDTQYF.

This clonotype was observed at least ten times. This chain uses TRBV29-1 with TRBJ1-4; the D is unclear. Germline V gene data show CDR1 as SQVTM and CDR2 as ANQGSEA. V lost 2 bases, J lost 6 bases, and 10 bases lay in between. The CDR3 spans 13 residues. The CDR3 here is CSVELDGDEKLFF. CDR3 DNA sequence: TGCAGCGTTGAACTAGACGGTGATGAAAAACTGTTTTTT.

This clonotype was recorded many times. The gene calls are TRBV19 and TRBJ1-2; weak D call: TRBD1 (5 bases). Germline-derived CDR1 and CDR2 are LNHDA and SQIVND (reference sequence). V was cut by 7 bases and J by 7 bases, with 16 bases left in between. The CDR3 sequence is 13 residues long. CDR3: CASTSGSVFGYTF. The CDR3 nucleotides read TGTGCCAGTACTTCAGGGTCTGTCTTTGGCTACACCTTC.

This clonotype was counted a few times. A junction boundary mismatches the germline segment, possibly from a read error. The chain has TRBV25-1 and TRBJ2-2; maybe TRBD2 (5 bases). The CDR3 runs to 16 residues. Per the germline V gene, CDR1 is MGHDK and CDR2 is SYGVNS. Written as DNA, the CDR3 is TGCGCCAGCAGCCAAGAGAGGGTGGGGAACACCGGGGAGCTGTTTTTT. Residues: CASSQERVGNTGELFF. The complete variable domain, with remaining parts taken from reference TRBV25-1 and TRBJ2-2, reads EADIYQTPRYLVIGTGKKITLECSQTMGHDKMYWYQQDPGMELHLIHYSYGVNSTEKGDLSSESTVSRIRTEHFPLTLESARPSHTSQYLCASSQERVGNTGELFFGEGSRLTVL.

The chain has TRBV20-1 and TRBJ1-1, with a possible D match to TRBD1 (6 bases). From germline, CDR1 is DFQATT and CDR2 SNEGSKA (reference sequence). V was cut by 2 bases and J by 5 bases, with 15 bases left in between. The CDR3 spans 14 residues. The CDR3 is CSARKGGGGTEAFF. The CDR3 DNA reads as TGCAGTGCTAGAAAGGGGGGCGGTGGGACTGAAGCTTTCTTT.

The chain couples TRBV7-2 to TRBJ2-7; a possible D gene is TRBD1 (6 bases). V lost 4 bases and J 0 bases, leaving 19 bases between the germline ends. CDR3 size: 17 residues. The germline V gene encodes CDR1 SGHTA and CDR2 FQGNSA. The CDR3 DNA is TGTGCCAGCAGCTCAAGTCAGGGGACACAGAGCTCCTACGAGCAGTACTTC. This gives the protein CASSSSQGTQSSYEQYF. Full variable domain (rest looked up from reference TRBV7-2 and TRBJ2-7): GAGVSQSPSNKVTEKGKDVELRCDPISGHTALYWYRQSLGQGLEFLIYFQGNSAPDKSGLPSDRFSAERTGGSVSTLTIQRTQQEDSAVYLCASSSSQGTQSSYEQYFGPGTRLTVT.

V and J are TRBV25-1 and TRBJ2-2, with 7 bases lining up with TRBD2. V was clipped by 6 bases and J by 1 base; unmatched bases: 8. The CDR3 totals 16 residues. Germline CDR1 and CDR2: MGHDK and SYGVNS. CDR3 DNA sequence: TGTGCCAGCAGCTTGTTCGCTAGCGGGAACACCGGGGAGCTGTTTTTT. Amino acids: CASSLFASGNTGELFF.

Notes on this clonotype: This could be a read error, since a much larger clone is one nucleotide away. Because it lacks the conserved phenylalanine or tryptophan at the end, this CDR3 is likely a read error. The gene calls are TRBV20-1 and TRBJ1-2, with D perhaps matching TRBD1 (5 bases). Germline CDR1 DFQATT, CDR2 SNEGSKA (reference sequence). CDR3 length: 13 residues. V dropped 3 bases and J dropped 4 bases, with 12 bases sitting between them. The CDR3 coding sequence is TGCAGTGCTAGGCGGAGCAGGGCCTATGGCTACACCCTC. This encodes CSARRSRAYGYTL.

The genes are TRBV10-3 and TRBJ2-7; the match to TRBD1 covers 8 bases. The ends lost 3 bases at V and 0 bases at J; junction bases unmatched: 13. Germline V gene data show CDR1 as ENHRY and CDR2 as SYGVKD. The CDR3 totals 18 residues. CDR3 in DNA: TGTGCCATCAGTGACAACCGGGACAGGTTATCGAGCTCCTACGAGCAGTACTTC. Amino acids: CAISDNRDRLSSSYEQYF.

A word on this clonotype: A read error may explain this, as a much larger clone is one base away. Here the CDR3 reads CASSPGLARETQHF. The CDR3 DNA reads TGTGCCAGCAGCCCGGGACTAGCGCGCGAGACCCAGCACTTC. The V and J genes are TRBV5-4 and TRBJ2-5, with 10 bases lining up with TRBD2. The CDR3 runs to 14 residues. CDR1 and CDR2 from the germline V gene are SGHNT and YYREEE (reference sequence).

The CDR3 region has the DNA TGTGCCATCAGTGAGGAACGGACAGGAGCCTACACCTTC. This translates into CAISEERTGAYTF. The V call is TRBV10-3, the J call TRBJ1-2; 7 nucleotides line up with TRBD1. V trimming: 2 bases; J trimming: 10 bases; junction bases outside the gene matches: 7. The CDR3 has 13 residues. Germline assignment: CDR1 ENHRY and CDR2 SYGVKD.

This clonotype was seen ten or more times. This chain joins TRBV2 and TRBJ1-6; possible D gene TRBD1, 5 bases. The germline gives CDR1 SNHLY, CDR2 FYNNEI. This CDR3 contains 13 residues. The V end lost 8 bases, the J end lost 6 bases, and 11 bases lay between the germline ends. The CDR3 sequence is CASLTELNSPLHF. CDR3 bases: TGTGCCAGCCTGACAGAACTTAATTCACCCCTCCACTTT.

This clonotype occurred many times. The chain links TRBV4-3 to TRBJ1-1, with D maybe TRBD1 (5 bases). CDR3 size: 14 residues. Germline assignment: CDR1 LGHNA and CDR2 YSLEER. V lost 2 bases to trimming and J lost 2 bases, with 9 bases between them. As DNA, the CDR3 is TGCGCCAGCAGCCAAAGGGACGGTAACACTGAAGCTTTCTTT. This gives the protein CASSQRDGNTEAFF.

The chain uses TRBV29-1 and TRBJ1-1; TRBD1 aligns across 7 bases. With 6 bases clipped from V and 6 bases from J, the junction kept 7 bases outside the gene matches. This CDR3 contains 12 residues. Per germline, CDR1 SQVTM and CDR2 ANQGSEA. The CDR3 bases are TGCAGCGTAAACAGGGGACCCGCTGAAGCTTTCTTT. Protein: CSVNRGPAEAFF.

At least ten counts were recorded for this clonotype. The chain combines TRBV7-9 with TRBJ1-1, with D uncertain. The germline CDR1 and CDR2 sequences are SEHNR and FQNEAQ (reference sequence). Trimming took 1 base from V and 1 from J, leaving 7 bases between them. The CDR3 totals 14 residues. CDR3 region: CASSLDNPNTEAFF. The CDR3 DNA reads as TGTGCCAGCAGCTTAGACAACCCGAACACTGAAGCTTTCTTT.

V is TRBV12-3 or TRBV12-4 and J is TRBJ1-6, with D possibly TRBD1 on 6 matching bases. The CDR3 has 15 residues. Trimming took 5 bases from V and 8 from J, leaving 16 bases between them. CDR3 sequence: CASSADSAGDSPLHF. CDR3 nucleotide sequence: TGTGCCAGCAGTGCTGACAGCGCAGGGGATTCACCCCTCCACTTT.

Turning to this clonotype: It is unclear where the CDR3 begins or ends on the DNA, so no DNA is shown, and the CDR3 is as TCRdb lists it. The CDR3 sequence: CSARRRGLMKNCFF. This chain uses TRBV20-1 with TRBJ1-4. The CDR3 is made up of 14 amino acids, end residues included. Germline V lookup: CDR1 DFQATT, CDR2 SNEGSKA (reference sequence).

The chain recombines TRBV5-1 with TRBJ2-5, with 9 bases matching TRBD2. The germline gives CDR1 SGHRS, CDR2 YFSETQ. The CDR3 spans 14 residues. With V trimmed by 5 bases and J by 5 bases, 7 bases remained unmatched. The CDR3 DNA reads TGCGCCAGCAGAGGCGGGACTAGCTCGGAGACCCAGTACTTC. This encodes CASRGGTSSETQYF.